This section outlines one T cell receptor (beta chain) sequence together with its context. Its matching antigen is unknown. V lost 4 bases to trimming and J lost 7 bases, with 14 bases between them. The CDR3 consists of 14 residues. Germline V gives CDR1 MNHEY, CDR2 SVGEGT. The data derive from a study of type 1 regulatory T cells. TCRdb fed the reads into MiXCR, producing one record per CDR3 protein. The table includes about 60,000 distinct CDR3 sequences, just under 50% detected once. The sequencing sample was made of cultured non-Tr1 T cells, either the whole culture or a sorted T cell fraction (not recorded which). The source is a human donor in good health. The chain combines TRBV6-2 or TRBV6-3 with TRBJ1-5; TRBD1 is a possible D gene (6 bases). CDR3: CASSSEPDRQPQHF. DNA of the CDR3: TGTGCCAGCAGTTCCGAACCCGACAGGCAGCCCCAGCATTTT.